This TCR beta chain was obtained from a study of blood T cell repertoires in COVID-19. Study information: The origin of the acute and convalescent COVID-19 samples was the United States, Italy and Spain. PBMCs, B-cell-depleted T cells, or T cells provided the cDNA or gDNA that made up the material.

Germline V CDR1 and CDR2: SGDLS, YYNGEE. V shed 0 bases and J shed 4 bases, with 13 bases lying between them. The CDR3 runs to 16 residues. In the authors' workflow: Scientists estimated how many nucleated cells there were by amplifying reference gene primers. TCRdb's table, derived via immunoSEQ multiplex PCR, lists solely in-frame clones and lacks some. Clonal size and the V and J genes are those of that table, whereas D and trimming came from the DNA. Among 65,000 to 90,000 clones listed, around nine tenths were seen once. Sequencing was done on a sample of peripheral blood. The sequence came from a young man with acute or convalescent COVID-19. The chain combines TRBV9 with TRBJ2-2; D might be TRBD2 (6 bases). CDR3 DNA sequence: TGTGCCAGCAGCGTAGTGGGGACTCTATCCACCGGGGAGCTGTTTTTT. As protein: CASSVVGTLSTGELFF.